This record looks at one T cell receptor (beta chain) sequence and its context. This record belongs to a study of blood T cell repertoires in COVID-19. Study overall: The samples span acute and convalescent COVID-19 from the United States, Italy and Spain. The cDNA or gDNA used as material had been derived from T cells, B-cell-depleted T cells, or PBMCs.

This CDR3 comprises 14 residues. Deletions cut 6 bases from V and 7 bases from J, with 19 bases between. Per the germline V gene, CDR1 is MDHEN and CDR2 is SYDVKM. In the original workflow: Cell counts per sample came from amplifying reference gene primers. Sequenced by immunoSEQ multiplex PCR; TCRdb stores in-frame clones only, minus some. V and J calls and clone size are those listed in that table; D and trimming were worked out from the DNA. Of approximately 150,000 clones in the sample, roughly 87% are singletons; the top ten hold over 7.5%. The chain recombines TRBV28 with TRBJ2-7, with TRBD1 as a possible D gene (7 bases). The sequence came from a woman aged 70-85 years with acute or convalescent COVID-19. The sample was peripheral blood. CDR3 in DNA: TGTGCCAGCAGCCAGACAGGGACTCCCCATGAGCAGTACTTC. This encodes CASSQTGTPHEQYF.